This T cell receptor beta chain was recovered during a study of graft-versus-host responses after intestinal transplantation. The germline gives CDR1 MNHEY, CDR2 SMNVEV (reference sequence). V was shortened by 5 bases and J by 7 bases, with 17 bases between the two germline ends. The CDR3 extends over 14 amino acids. This clone was observed a single time. The data were produced by immunoSEQ multiplex PCR, yet TCRdb's version contains in-frame clones alone and is incomplete. The data contain 40,000 to 55,000 clones, 90% to 95% of them singletons. The chain uses TRBV27 and TRBJ2-5; D is possibly TRBD1 or TRBD2 (6 bases each). This TCR came from a human patient who received an intestinal transplant, so some T cells may come from the graft donor. The input for sequencing was PBMCs, taken 524 days after transplant. CDR3 bases: TGTGCCAGCAGTAAAGGGGGGTTTGAGGGGACCCAGTACTTC. This encodes CASSKGGFEGTQYF.